The 11 T cell receptor beta chains below were found in one sample sequenced in a study of vaccination effects on CD4 cells after COVID-19. These receptors' antigens are unknown. Antigen-specific CD4+ T cells were expanded with viral peptide pools in the ViraFEST assay before sequencing. With about ten days of culture completed, CD4+ T cells were isolated. The person acquired a PCR-confirmed SARS-CoV-2 infection between March and December 2020. Repertoires were generated with immunoSEQ multiplex PCR, while TCRdb's copy carries only in-frame clones and drops some. The sample lists roughly 70,000 clones, 73% occurring once. Material: CD4+ T cells from PBMCs cultured with HIV peptides, obtained before COVID-19 vaccination. The sample's subset: HIV-1 Nef peptide pool negative control/reference culture. These receptor sequences come from a human donor who had a prior SARS-CoV-2 infection.

This chain connects TRBV6-1 to TRBJ2-7; perhaps D is TRBD1 or TRBD2 (6 bases each). Deletions cut 3 bases from V and 4 bases from J, with 16 bases between. The germline gives CDR1 MNHNS, CDR2 SASEGT. This CDR3 contains 15 residues. CDR3 nucleotide sequence: TGTGCCAGCAGTGACAGGGTCGGGGGCGAATACGAGCAGTACTTC. Amino acid sequence: CASSDRVGGEYEQYF.

The chain has TRBV9 and TRBJ2-3; TRBD2 aligns across 8 bases. Germline CDR1 reads SGDLS; CDR2 reads YYNGEE. V was pared by 4 bases and J by 3 bases, with 13 bases of the junction left unmatched. CDR3 length: 17 amino acids. CDR3 bases: TGTGCCAGCAGCTTCGCGGGAGGTGCGGTGTGGACAGATACGCAGTATTTT. This translates into CASSFAGGAVWTDTQYF.

This clone occurred a few times. CDR3 nucleotide sequence: TGTGCCAGCACTACAGGCCCGGAGGGGCAGTACTTC. It is translated as CASTTGPEGQYF. The chain joins TRBV7-9 to TRBJ2-7, with a possible D match to TRBD2 (6 bases). CDR1 and CDR2 (germline): SEHNR, FQNEAQ (reference sequence). Trimming stripped 7 bases from V and 9 bases from J, with 16 bases between. The CDR3 loop spans 12 amino acids.

V gene TRBV5-1 combines with J gene TRBJ2-2, with 10 bases identical to TRBD2. With V trimmed by 3 bases and J by 5 bases, 7 bases remained unmatched. The CDR3 consists of 16 residues. Germline V gives CDR1 SGHRS, CDR2 YFSETQ. CDR3 sequence (DNA): TGCGCCAGCAGCTCTGGACTAGCGGTTCTGACCGGGGAGCTGTTTTTT. This sequence encodes CASSSGLAVLTGELFF.

This sequence joins TRBV4-2 and TRBJ2-1, with D maybe TRBD2 (7 bases). Germline V gene sequence: CDR1 LGHNA, CDR2 YNFKEQ. There are 15 residues in the CDR3. Trimming removed 1 base at V and 8 bases at J, with 15 bases between. The CDR3: CASSQAGGAAYEQFF. For the CDR3, the DNA is TGTGCCAGCAGCCAAGCGGGGGGCGCGGCATATGAGCAGTTCTTC.

CDR3 in DNA: TGTGCTAGTGGTTTGTCTATAGGGGTGGGAGATACGCAGTATTTT. This translates into CASGLSIGVGDTQYF. The chain is built from TRBV12-5 and TRBJ2-3, with D possibly matching TRBD1 (5 bases). Germline V CDR1 and CDR2: LGHNT, FRNRAP. The V gene lost 2 bases and the J gene lost 5 bases, with 14 bases spanning the gap. There are 15 residues in the CDR3.

V gene TRBV6-2 or TRBV6-3 combines with J gene TRBJ2-7; TRBD1 matches at 9 bases. The V segment lost 0 bases and the J segment 0 bases; nucleotides outside the gene matches: 6. The germline V gene has CDR1 MNHEY and CDR2 SVGEGT. CDR3 length: 17 residues. CDR3 sequence reads: CASSYSRDRASSYEQYF. The CDR3 coding sequence is TGTGCCAGCAGTTACTCCCGGGACAGGGCCAGCTCCTACGAGCAGTACTTC.

In DNA form, the CDR3 reads TGTGCCAGCAGCACTCCCGGGACTAGCGTTGGGGGCTACGAGCAGTACTTC. Protein product: CASSTPGTSVGGYEQYF. This chain uses TRBV4-2 with TRBJ2-7; 10 nucleotides match TRBD2. The ends lost 5 bases at V and 3 bases at J; junction bases unmatched: 13. Germline V gives CDR1 LGHNA, CDR2 YNFKEQ. This CDR3 comprises 17 residues.

This chain uses TRBV6-1 with TRBJ2-7; 9 nucleotides match TRBD2. The germline V gene has CDR1 MNHNS and CDR2 SASEGT. This CDR3 is built from 15 residues. Trimming took 1 base from V and 2 from J; bases not matched to a gene: 3. CDR3 loop: CASSEGSGRTYEQYF. The CDR3 DNA reads as TGTGCCAGCAGTGAAGGCAGCGGGAGGACCTACGAGCAGTACTTC.

This sequence joins TRBV19 and TRBJ1-5; 7 nucleotides agree with TRBD1. The CDR3 runs to 14 residues. Looked up from germline, CDR1 is LNHDA and CDR2 is SQIVND (reference sequence). Germline trimming cut 3 bases from V and 7 bases from J; bases unmatched to any gene: 6. The CDR3 spells CASSITRGGQPQHF. The CDR3 nucleotides read TGTGCCAGTAGTATCACCAGGGGGGGACAGCCCCAGCATTTT.

The chain has TRBV5-6 and TRBJ1-1; TRBD1 might be the D (6 bases). The germline CDR1 and CDR2 sequences are SGHDT and YYEEEE. The V gene lost 4 bases and the J gene lost 4 bases, with 14 bases spanning the gap. The length of the CDR3 is 14 residues. The CDR3 DNA reads as TGTGCCAGCAGCCGGGTCAGGGGTCGCACTGAAGCTTTCTTT. Translating it yields CASSRVRGRTEAFF.